Each of the 22 T cell receptor beta chains below was sequenced from the same sample in a study of beta chain features in type 1 diabetes (dated by TCRdb to about 2018). The library came from the immunoSEQ multiplex PCR assay. All of the isolated RNA was reverse transcribed with the High Capacity cDNA Reverse Transcription Kit, so expressed TCRB transcripts were sequenced. Drawn from immuneACCESS, this table holds only the in-frame rearrangements with V and J called that TCRdb kept. Clones are partly lost; checked studies trace under half to an unresolved V gene and leave the rest unexplained. Within this sample are about 140,000 clones, with approximately 9.8% of them counted one time only. Jointly, the top ten make up 0.55% to 0.75% of the sample. The sample taken for sequencing was central memory CD4+ T cells from blood. The origin of the receptors is a woman aged 40-49 years in good health.

Many counts were recorded for this clone. The chain has TRBV10-3 and TRBJ2-1; 7 bases are shared with TRBD1. This CDR3 is built from 15 residues. Germline CDR1 is ENHRY and CDR2 is SYGVKD. Trimming cost V 4 bases and J 8 bases; bases outside gene matches: 11. The CDR3 sequence is CAISALRQGSDEQFF. The CDR3 nucleotides read TGTGCCATCAGTGCCTTAAGACAGGGTAGCGATGAGCAGTTCTTC.

V gene TRBV7-9 combines with J gene TRBJ1-2; no reliable D call. Germline assignment: CDR1 SEHNR and CDR2 FQNEAQ (reference sequence). The ends were cut back, 3 bases at V and 8 bases at J, with 10 bases in the middle. The CDR3 sequence is 12 residues long. The CDR3 nucleotides read TGTGCCAGCAGCTTCGATACTCTCGGCTACACCTTC. It codes for CASSFDTLGYTF.

With respect to this clone: Other nucleotide sequences in the sample specify the same CDR3. The chain recombines TRBV7-2 with TRBJ2-7; 8 bases match TRBD1. V shed 4 bases, J shed 2 bases, and the junction held 7 bases outside the gene matches. The germline gives CDR1 SGHTA, CDR2 FQGNSA. The CDR3 totals 15 residues. CDR3 protein: CASSSQGVGPYEQYF. CDR3 coding DNA: TGTGCCAGCAGCTCACAGGGGGTTGGTCCCTACGAGCAGTACTTC.

This clone was recorded at least ten times. The chain is built from TRBV7-2 and TRBJ2-7; 13 bases are a match to TRBD2. The ends lost 5 bases at V and 6 bases at J; junction bases unmatched: 4. This CDR3 has 14 amino acids. Germline V gene lookup returns CDR1 SGHTA and CDR2 FQGNSA. CDR3 amino acids: CASSPLAGGAEQYF. CDR3 nucleotides: TGTGCCAGCAGCCCACTAGCGGGGGGGGCCGAGCAGTACTTC.

The rearrangement joins TRBV20-1 to TRBJ1-1, with 9 bases matching TRBD1. After removal of 4 bases from V and 10 bases from J, the junction contained 4 bases not matched to a gene. CDR1 is DFQATT, CDR2 SNEGSKA, per germline (reference sequence). The CDR3 contains 11 residues. The CDR3 bases are TGCAGTGCTAATAGACAGGGGGGAGCTTTCTTT. Residues: CSANRQGGAFF.

This clone came up a few times. The genes are TRBV5-1 and TRBJ2-1; D is perhaps TRBD2 (6 bases). This CDR3 is 15 amino acids long. The V and J ends lost 4 bases and 0 bases respectively, with 11 bases between them. Germline V gives CDR1 SGHRS, CDR2 YFSETQ. CDR3 amino acids: CASSRDWSSYNEQFF. CDR3 nucleotide sequence: TGCGCCAGCAGCCGGGACTGGAGCTCCTACAATGAGCAGTTCTTC.

In its sample, this clone was seen many times. This chain connects TRBV6-6 to TRBJ1-1; D possibly corresponds to TRBD1 (6 bases). The germline gives CDR1 MNHNY, CDR2 SVGAGI (reference sequence). The CDR3 is 14 amino acids. V was clipped by 4 bases and J by 4 bases, with 13 bases between them. This CDR3 is CASSSHQGTTEAFF. The DNA of the CDR3 is TGTGCCAGCAGTTCACATCAGGGGACCACTGAAGCTTTCTTT.

The table lists this clone with a few counts. The chain couples TRBV19 to TRBJ2-3, with TRBD2 as a possible D gene (5 bases). The CDR3 is 12 amino acids. V lost 6 bases and J 1 base, leaving 5 bases between the germline ends. Germline CDR1 LNHDA, CDR2 SQIVND (reference sequence). The CDR3 DNA sequence: TGTGCCAGTAGGAGGGGCACAGATACGCAGTATTTT. Translating it yields CASRRGTDTQYF.

The chain links TRBV9 to TRBJ2-3; TRBD2 matches at 16 bases. The CDR3 extends over 17 amino acids. V lost 3 bases to trimming and J lost 3 bases; unmatched junction nucleotides: 4. The germline gives CDR1 SGDLS, CDR2 YYNGEE. The CDR3 nucleotides read TGTGCCAGCAGCGCGGGACTAGCGGGGGGGCCGACAGATACGCAGTATTTT. Translation: CASSAGLAGGPTDTQYF.

In its sample, this clone was seen a few times. J is TRBJ2-7 and V is TRBV11-2; perhaps TRBD2 as D (7 bases). The germline V and J ends were trimmed by 5 bases and 0 bases, with 17 bases remaining between them. The germline V gene has CDR1 SGHAT and CDR2 FQNNGV. CDR3 size: 16 residues. CDR3 sequence (DNA): TGTGCCAGCAGCATCCGGAGGGGGGGGGCCTCCTACGAGCAGTACTTC. Translated, it gives CASSIRRGGASYEQYF. Full variable domain (remainder filled in from reference TRBV11-2 and TRBJ2-7): EAGVAQSPRYKIIEKRQSVAFWCNPISGHATLYWYQQILGQGPKLLIQFQNNGVVDDSQLPKDRFSAERLKGVDSTLKIQPAKLEDSAVYLCASSIRRGGASYEQYFGPGTRLTVT.

This chain joins TRBV7-2 and TRBJ1-2, with D possibly being TRBD1 (6 bases). Trimming pared 1 base from V and 4 bases from J, leaving 10 bases between. Germline assignment: CDR1 SGHTA and CDR2 FQGNSA. The CDR3 length is 14 residues. CDR3 sequence reads: CASSLVRTAYGYTF. The DNA of the CDR3 is TGTGCCAGCAGCTTAGTTCGGACAGCCTATGGCTACACCTTC.

The table lists this clone with a few counts. The chain has TRBV6-4 and TRBJ1-3, with no clear D. The CDR3 consists of 14 residues. Germline values: CDR1 MRHNA, CDR2 SNTAGT. Trimming shortened V by 6 bases and J by 11 bases, and 20 bases separated the two germline ends. CDR3 region: CASRSLCILRAIYF. The CDR3 bases are TGTGCCAGCAGAAGTTTGTGTATCCTGCGTGCCATATATTTT.

The rearrangement joins TRBV6-5 to TRBJ2-5; maybe TRBD2 (6 bases). Trimming took 7 bases from V and 2 from J, leaving 14 bases between them. Germline V gives CDR1 MNHEY, CDR2 SVGAGI. This CDR3 has 14 amino acids. CDR3 sequence reads: CASKMGTLQETQYF. CDR3 DNA: TGTGCCAGCAAGATGGGGACTTTGCAAGAGACCCAGTACTTC.

The chain has TRBV5-1 and TRBJ1-1, with 7 bases fitting TRBD1. This CDR3 comprises 12 residues. The ends lost 2 bases at V and 8 bases at J; junction bases unmatched: 3. Germline V gives CDR1 SGHRS, CDR2 YFSETQ. The chain's CDR3 is CASSLSDREAFF. As DNA, the CDR3 is TGCGCCAGCAGCTTATCGGACAGGGAAGCTTTCTTT. Filled out from reference TRBV5-1 and TRBJ1-1, the complete variable domain reads KAGVTQTPRYLIKTRGQQVTLSCSPISGHRSVSWYQQTPGQGLQFLFEYFSETQRNKGNFPGRFSGRQFSNSRSEMNVSTLELGDSALYLCASSLSDREAFFGQGTRLTVV.

This sequence joins TRBV5-6 and TRBJ1-2; 7 bases agree with TRBD1. The germline V gene has CDR1 SGHDT and CDR2 YYEEEE. After removal of 2 bases from V and 2 bases from J, the junction contained 6 bases not matched to a gene. This CDR3 region has 15 residues. DNA of the CDR3: TGTGCCAGCAGCTTCGGAGCGACAGGGAACTATGGCTACACCTTC. It translates to CASSFGATGNYGYTF.

The chain combines TRBV7-6 with TRBJ2-2; tentative D call: TRBD1 (6 bases). V was clipped by 4 bases and J by 4 bases, with 7 bases between them. The CDR3 length is 13 residues. Germline V gene sequence: CDR1 SGHVS, CDR2 FNYEAQ. The CDR3 nucleotides are TGTGCCAGCAGCTCACAGGGCACCGGGGAGCTGTTTTTT. Its translation: CASSSQGTGELFF.

The CDR3 loop reads CASSFKTGSTDTQYF. CDR3 bases: TGCGCCAGCAGCTTCAAGACAGGGAGCACAGATACGCAGTATTTT. V gene TRBV5-1 combines with J gene TRBJ2-3, with 7 bases that match TRBD1. V was clipped by 2 bases and J by 0 bases; unmatched bases: 3. Germline V lookup: CDR1 SGHRS, CDR2 YFSETQ. This CDR3 is 15 amino acids long. The full variable domain, in which reference TRBV5-1 and TRBJ2-3 provide the parts outside the CDR3, is KAGVTQTPRYLIKTRGQQVTLSCSPISGHRSVSWYQQTPGQGLQFLFEYFSETQRNKGNFPGRFSGRQFSNSRSEMNVSTLELGDSALYLCASSFKTGSTDTQYFGPGTRLTVL.

This clone was recorded at least ten times. The V and J genes are TRBV4-2 and TRBJ2-3, with TRBD2 matching 10 bases. Per the germline V gene, CDR1 is LGHNA and CDR2 is YNFKEQ. This CDR3 comprises 17 residues. J lost 5 bases, V lost 0 bases, and 8 bases had no gene match. CDR3 residues: CASSQEGSGGHGDTQYF. Here the CDR3 DNA reads TGTGCCAGCAGCCAAGAAGGTAGCGGGGGGCATGGAGATACGCAGTATTTT.

This clone was seen a few times. The chain is built from TRBV5-1 and TRBJ2-5; 13 bases agree with TRBD2. Germline-derived CDR1 and CDR2 are SGHRS and YFSETQ. The junction had 10 bases not matched to a gene; V was cut back by 4 bases and J by 4 bases. The CDR3 is 17 amino acids. CDR3 residues: CASSPWGLAGTGETQYF. The DNA for the CDR3 is TGCGCCAGCAGCCCCTGGGGACTAGCGGGGACCGGAGAGACCCAGTACTTC.

This clone was seen repeatedly, ten times or more. This chain links TRBV6-6 with TRBJ1-4; D might be TRBD1 (6 bases). The CDR3 loop spans 14 amino acids. The ends were cut back, 8 bases at V and 3 bases at J, with 13 bases in the middle. CDR1 is MNHNY and CDR2 is SVGAGI in the germline V gene (reference sequence). The CDR3 protein is CASATDSSNEKLFF. DNA for the CDR3: TGTGCCAGCGCCACGGACAGCTCTAATGAAAAACTGTTTTTT.

This clone was seen a few times. The chain links TRBV5-1 to TRBJ1-4; no firm D call. The ends were cut back, 6 bases at V and 2 bases at J, with 8 bases in the middle. From germline, CDR1 is SGHRS and CDR2 YFSETQ. The CDR3 is 13 residues long. The CDR3 protein is CASTLGTNEKLFF. DNA for the CDR3: TGCGCCAGCACCCTCGGGACTAATGAAAAACTGTTTTTT.

J is TRBJ2-3 and V is TRBV5-4; unclear D gene. The CDR3 length is 16 residues. Trimming removed 4 bases from V and 2 bases from J, with 17 bases in between. Germline V gene sequence: CDR1 SGHNT, CDR2 YYREEE (reference sequence). CDR3 loop: CASSPPAPRATDTQYF. Written as DNA, the CDR3 is TGTGCCAGCAGCCCCCCAGCGCCTCGTGCCACAGATACGCAGTATTTT. Using reference TRBV5-4 and TRBJ2-3 for the parts outside the CDR3, the full variable domain is ETGVTQSPTHLIKTRGQQVTLRCSSQSGHNTVSWYQQALGQGPQFIFQYYREEENGRGNFPPRFSGLQFPNYSSELNVNALELDDSALYLCASSPPAPRATDTQYFGPGTRLTVL.